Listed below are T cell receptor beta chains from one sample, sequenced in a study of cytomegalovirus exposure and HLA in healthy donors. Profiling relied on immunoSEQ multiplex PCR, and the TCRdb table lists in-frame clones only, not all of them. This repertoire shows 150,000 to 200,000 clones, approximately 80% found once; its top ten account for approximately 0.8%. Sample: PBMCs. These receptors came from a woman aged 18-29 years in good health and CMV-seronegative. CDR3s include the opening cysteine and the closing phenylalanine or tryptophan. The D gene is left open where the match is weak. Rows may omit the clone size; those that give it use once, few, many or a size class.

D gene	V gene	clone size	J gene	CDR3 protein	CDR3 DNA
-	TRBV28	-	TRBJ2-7	CASSSTAGKVEQYF	TGTGCCAGCAGTTCTACCGCGGGTAAGGTCGAGCAGTACTTC
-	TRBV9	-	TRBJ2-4	CASSATTGPGAKNIQYF	TGTGCCAGCAGCGCCACAACAGGGCCCGGGGCCAAAAACATTCAGTACTTC
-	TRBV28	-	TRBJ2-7	CASSSDRYYEQYF	TGTGCCAGCAGTTCCGACAGGTACTACGAGCAGTACTTC
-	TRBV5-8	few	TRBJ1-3	CASSRLKSSGNTIYF	TGTGCCAGCAGCCGTTTAAAGAGCTCTGGAAACACCATATATTTT
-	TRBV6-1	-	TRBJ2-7	CASARYEQYF	TGTGCCAGCGCGCGGTACGAGCAGTACTTC
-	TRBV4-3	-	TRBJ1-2	CASSQGGGGGYTF	TGCGCCAGCAGCCAAGGCGGGGGCGGTGGCTACACCTTC
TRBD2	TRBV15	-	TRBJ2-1	CATSSRLAGGQSSYNEQFF	TGTGCCACCAGCAGTAGACTAGCGGGAGGACAGAGCTCCTACAATGAGCAGTTCTTC
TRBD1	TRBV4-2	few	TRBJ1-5	CASSQDQGGNQPQHF	TGTGCCAGCAGCCAAGATCAGGGGGGCAATCAGCCCCAGCATTTT
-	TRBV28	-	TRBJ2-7	CASSSVVYEQYF	TGTGCCAGCAGCTCTGTAGTCTACGAGCAGTACTTC
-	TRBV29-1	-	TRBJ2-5	CSSRMSETQYF	TGCAGCTCCCGAATGAGTGAGACCCAGTACTTC
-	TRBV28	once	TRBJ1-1	CASSLSNRNPILSAFF	TGTGCCAGCAGTTTATCCAACAGGAACCCAATACTGAGCGCTTTCTTT